These 16 T cell receptor beta chains were sequenced from one sample in a study of CD8 T cells in Susac syndrome. RNA, at about 0.45 to 1 ug, was reverse transcribed with random hexamers. Via MiXCR, TCRdb re-called the immunoSEQ multiplex PCR reads, giving one row per CDR3 protein. The table lists over 95,000 distinct CDR3 sequences, 85% to 95% of them singletons. Sample: CD8+ T cells from PBMCs. Receptor source: a human donor in good health.

The J gene is TRBJ1-1, the V gene TRBV7-9; 7 bases match TRBD1. J was trimmed by 5 bases and V by 4 bases; bases with no gene match: 10. The germline CDR1 and CDR2 sequences are SEHNR and FQNEAQ (reference sequence). There are 15 residues in the CDR3. The CDR3 loop is CASSYPLGTETEAFF. CDR3 nucleotide sequence: TGTGCCAGCAGCTACCCCCTCGGGACAGAAACTGAAGCTTTCTTT.

The rearrangement uses TRBV5-1 and TRBJ2-7; 12 bases are shared with TRBD2. This CDR3 is built from 14 residues. V dropped 0 bases and J dropped 6; count of bases not matched to a gene: 1. Germline V gene data show CDR1 as SGHRS and CDR2 as YFSETQ. The CDR3 reads CASSLELAGGEQYF. The CDR3 nucleotides are TGCGCCAGCAGCTTGGAACTAGCGGGAGGCGAGCAGTACTTC.

This chain uses TRBV5-1 with TRBJ1-5; 12 nucleotides line up with TRBD1. The CDR3 runs 16 residues. Germline CDR1 SGHRS, CDR2 YFSETQ. Trimming took 4 bases from V and 5 from J; bases not matched to a gene: 7. The CDR3 DNA is TGCGCCAGCAGCCGCCGGGACAGGGGGCTCTATCAGCCCCAGCATTTT. Its translation: CASSRRDRGLYQPQHF.

This clonotype was seen once. The rearrangement links TRBV23-1 to TRBJ2-1; D may be TRBD2 (7 bases). TRBV23-1 is an ORF, with its function uncertain. V shed 6 bases and J shed 0 bases, with 15 bases lying between them. The CDR3 runs 16 residues. DNA of the CDR3: TGCGCCAGCAGCCGCGGGGGACAAAGCTCCTACAATGAGCAGTTCTTC. Its translation: CASSRGGQSSYNEQFF.

CDR3 sequence reads: CASSFPNSPLHF. CDR3 DNA: TGTGCCAGCAGCTTTCCCAATTCACCCCTCCACTTT. The chain is built from TRBV7-2 and TRBJ1-6; D is undetermined. This CDR3 region has 12 residues. Trimming removed 3 bases from V and 7 bases from J, with 4 bases in between. From germline, CDR1 is SGHTA and CDR2 FQGNSA.

The V gene is TRBV9, the J gene TRBJ2-1; 10 bases agree with TRBD2. CDR3 length: 15 residues. The germline V gene has CDR1 SGDLS and CDR2 YYNGEE. The J segment lost 3 bases and the V segment lost 5 bases, leaving 5 bases of the junction unmatched. The CDR3 here is CASSQSGGVYNEQFF. The CDR3 DNA sequence: TGTGCCAGCAGTCAGAGCGGGGGGGTCTACAATGAGCAGTTCTTC.

V is TRBV29-1 and J is TRBJ2-1; D perhaps matches TRBD1 (5 bases). The CDR3 is 21 residues long. CDR1 SQVTM and CDR2 ANQGSEA come from the germline V gene. Between the trimmed V and J ends, which lost 0 bases and 0 bases, there was a span of 27 bases. For the CDR3, the DNA is TGCAGCGTTGAAGATGTAATCTATTCAGATTCGACAGTGAGCTCCTACAATGAGCAGTTCTTC. It specifies CSVEDVIYSDSTVSSYNEQFF.

The CDR3 reads CASSKQGGLLNQPQHF. The CDR3 region has the DNA TGTGCCAGCAGCAAACAGGGGGGCCTACTCAATCAGCCCCAGCATTTT. The J gene is TRBJ1-5, the V gene TRBV6-1, with 8 bases identical to TRBD1. V gave up 6 bases and J gave up 3 bases; unmatched junction bases: 10. The germline V gene encodes CDR1 MNHNS and CDR2 SASEGT. The CDR3 has 16 residues.

The chain recombines TRBV29-1 with TRBJ2-1; 7 bases align to TRBD1. Trimming cost V 6 bases and J 0 bases; bases outside gene matches: 5. The germline V gene has CDR1 SQVTM and CDR2 ANQGSEA. The CDR3 runs to 14 residues. The CDR3 protein is CSVPDRVSYNEQFF. For the CDR3, the DNA is TGCAGCGTACCCGACAGGGTCTCCTACAATGAGCAGTTCTTC.

The chain uses TRBV5-1 and TRBJ2-3, with 8 nucleotides matching TRBD2. V was clipped by 3 bases and J by 3 bases; unmatched bases: 9. The CDR3 loop spans 16 amino acids. Germline-derived CDR1 and CDR2 are SGHRS and YFSETQ. CDR3 sequence reads: CASSSPGGPVTDTQYF. The DNA of the CDR3 is TGCGCCAGCAGCTCCCCGGGGGGGCCGGTAACAGATACGCAGTATTTT.

The rearrangement links TRBV19 to TRBJ2-7, with D perhaps TRBD2 (6 bases). The V gene lost 3 bases and the J gene lost 1 base, with 19 bases spanning the gap. CDR1 and CDR2 from the germline V gene are LNHDA and SQIVND (reference sequence). The length of the CDR3 is 17 residues. CDR3 bases: TGTGCCAGTAGTATTTCCCCGGCTACCCGGGGGTCCTACGAGCAGTACTTC. Translation: CASSISPATRGSYEQYF. Full variable domain (missing parts from reference TRBV19 and TRBJ2-7): DGGITQSPKYLFRKEGQNVTLSCEQNLNHDAMYWYRQDPGQGLRLIYYSQIVNDFQKGDIAEGYSVSREKKESFPLTVTSAQKNPTAFYLCASSISPATRGSYEQYFGPGTRLTVT.

The rearrangement uses TRBV14 and TRBJ2-3, with unresolved D. Germline CDR1 is SGHDN and CDR2 is FVKESK. Trimming shortened V by 4 bases and J by 4 bases, and 21 bases separated the two germline ends. CDR3 length equals 17 residues. The chain's CDR3 is CASSPTVPGLFADTQYF. The CDR3, as DNA: TGTGCCAGCAGCCCCACCGTCCCCGGGTTGTTTGCAGATACGCAGTATTTT.

The chain couples TRBV20-1 to TRBJ1-4; the D gene is possibly TRBD1 (5 bases). The CDR3 totals 15 residues. Trimming removed 0 bases from V and 8 bases from J, with 16 bases in between. Germline V gene sequence: CDR1 DFQATT, CDR2 SNEGSKA (reference sequence). CDR3 in amino acids: CSARDLREGGEKLFF. DNA of the CDR3: TGCAGTGCTAGAGATCTCAGGGAGGGAGGGGAAAAACTGTTTTTT.

This clonotype was found once. The chain joins TRBV3-1 to TRBJ1-2; no reliable D call. The germline gives CDR1 LGHDT, CDR2 YNNKEL (reference sequence). The V and J ends lost 1 base and 7 bases respectively, with 10 bases between them. This CDR3 region has 13 residues. CDR3 region: CASSQGAAFGYTF. CDR3 nucleotides: TGTGCCAGCAGCCAAGGCGCGGCTTTTGGCTACACCTTC.

This chain joins TRBV5-4 and TRBJ2-1; D not resolved. CDR1 and CDR2 from the germline V gene are SGHNT and YYREEE (reference sequence). With 2 bases removed from V and 10 bases from J, the gap between germline ends came to 13 bases. CDR3 size: 13 residues. The CDR3 DNA follows: TGTGCCAGCAGCTTCGGAACCCTAGACGAGCAGTTCTTC. Translated: CASSFGTLDEQFF.

In DNA form, the CDR3 reads TGTGCCAGCAGCTCGGGACTAGGCACAGATACGCAGTATTTT. Protein product: CASSSGLGTDTQYF. The chain uses TRBV5-6 and TRBJ2-3; 8 nucleotides match TRBD2. The CDR3 is 14 residues long. Germline V CDR1 and CDR2: SGHDT, YYEEEE. V gave up 3 bases and J gave up 1 base; unmatched junction bases: 1.